A selection of T cell receptor beta chains follows, all from one sample in a study of blood T cell repertoires in COVID-19. Produced via immunoSEQ multiplex PCR; TCRdb's table is partial and in-frame only. Here the sample spans roughly 200,000 clones, about 88% being singletons. Specimen: peripheral blood. The receptors were sampled from a man between 65 and 79 years old with acute or convalescent COVID-19. Each CDR3 is given with its conserved first and last residue. Each record gives: clone size, V gene, D gene, J gene, CDR3 DNA, CDR3 protein. D genes are given only for firm matches. Size is omitted from some rows. Given values are once, few, many or a class for expanded clones.

clone_size: .; v_call: TRBV5-1; d_call: .; j_call: TRBJ2-3; cdr3_nt: TGCGCCAGCAGCTGGGATAAAGGGGGAGATACGCAGTATTTT; cdr3_aa: CASSWDKGGDTQYF
clone_size: once; v_call: TRBV4-1; d_call: TRBD1; j_call: TRBJ1-1; cdr3_nt: TGCGCCAGCAGGGGCGGGGGGCGAGGGGGCTCTGAAGCTTTCTTT; cdr3_aa: CASRGGGRGGSEAFF
clone_size: .; v_call: TRBV11-2; d_call: .; j_call: TRBJ1-2; cdr3_nt: TGTGCCAGCACCCTAACGGGGGGGACTCTTAACTATGGCTACACCTTC; cdr3_aa: CASTLTGGTLNYGYTF
clone_size: .; v_call: TRBV5-5; d_call: TRBD1; j_call: TRBJ2-2; cdr3_nt: TGTGCCAGCAAGCTCTTTCCGGGACAGGGGGCGATCGGGGAGCTGTTTTTT; cdr3_aa: CASKLFPGQGAIGELFF
clone_size: .; v_call: TRBV5-1; d_call: .; j_call: TRBJ2-7; cdr3_nt: TGCGCCAGCAGCTTGGAGCGGGTGGGCGAGCAGTACTTC; cdr3_aa: CASSLERVGEQYF
clone_size: .; v_call: TRBV29-1; d_call: TRBD1; j_call: TRBJ1-5; cdr3_nt: TGCAGCGTTGCGTTACAGGGGGATAGCAATCAGCCCCAGCATTTT; cdr3_aa: CSVALQGDSNQPQHF
clone_size: .; v_call: TRBV14; d_call: .; j_call: TRBJ1-4; cdr3_nt: TGTGCCAGCAGCCAAGGAGTCAGGGGAGATGAAAAACTGTTTTTT; cdr3_aa: CASSQGVRGDEKLFF
clone_size: .; v_call: TRBV30; d_call: .; j_call: TRBJ2-7; cdr3_nt: TGTGCCTGGACCCGGACAGCCTCCTACGAGCAGTACTTC; cdr3_aa: CAWTRTASYEQYF
clone_size: .; v_call: TRBV9; d_call: TRBD1; j_call: TRBJ1-2; cdr3_nt: TGTGCCAGCAGCGCCCGACAGGGGAGTTATGGCTACACCTTC; cdr3_aa: CASSARQGSYGYTF
clone_size: .; v_call: TRBV28; d_call: .; j_call: TRBJ1-2; cdr3_nt: TGTGCCAGCAGTTTGGGAGGGACTGGCTACACCTTC; cdr3_aa: CASSLGGTGYTF
clone_size: .; v_call: TRBV7-9; d_call: TRBD1; j_call: TRBJ2-7; cdr3_nt: TGTGCCAGCAGCTTGGGTTCCGGGACAGGGATATGGTACGAGCAGTACTTC; cdr3_aa: CASSLGSGTGIWYEQYF
clone_size: .; v_call: TRBV4-3; d_call: TRBD1; j_call: TRBJ2-7; cdr3_nt: TGCGCCAGCAGCCAAGATTTCGACAGGGGCCCCTACGAGCAGTACTTC; cdr3_aa: CASSQDFDRGPYEQYF
clone_size: .; v_call: TRBV19; d_call: .; j_call: TRBJ2-2; cdr3_nt: TGTGCCAGTGCTAAGGGAGCGAACACCGGGGAGCTGTTTTTT; cdr3_aa: CASAKGANTGELFF
clone_size: once; v_call: TRBV19; d_call: .; j_call: TRBJ1-2; cdr3_nt: TGTGCCAGTAGTAAAGGGGGAGAGTATGGCTACACCTTC; cdr3_aa: CASSKGGEYGYTF
clone_size: .; v_call: TRBV3-1/TRBV3-2; d_call: TRBD2; j_call: TRBJ2-7; cdr3_nt: TGTGCCAGCAGCCATCACCCTCCGGGACTAGCGGGAGGGCACGAGCAGTACTTC; cdr3_aa: CASSHHPPGLAGGHEQYF
clone_size: .; v_call: TRBV7-2; d_call: TRBD1; j_call: TRBJ2-1; cdr3_nt: TGTGCCAGCAGCTTCGCCAAGGGACAGGGGGAAGCGGAGCAGTTCTTC; cdr3_aa: CASSFAKGQGEAEQFF
clone_size: .; v_call: TRBV7-3; d_call: .; j_call: TRBJ2-2; cdr3_nt: TGTGCCAGCAGCTCCCAGACTGGCACCGGGGAGCTGTTTTTT; cdr3_aa: CASSSQTGTGELFF
clone_size: few; v_call: TRBV7-9; d_call: .; j_call: TRBJ2-1; cdr3_nt: TGTGCCAGCAGCTTAGACTTTGATGGCGGGCAGTTCTTC; cdr3_aa: CASSLDFDGGQFF
clone_size: .; v_call: TRBV10-1; d_call: TRBD2; j_call: TRBJ2-7; cdr3_nt: TGCGCCAGAGCGGGAGGGCCGATATACGAGCAGTACTTC; cdr3_aa: CARAGGPIYEQYF
clone_size: .; v_call: TRBV5-1; d_call: .; j_call: TRBJ2-6; cdr3_nt: TGCGCCAGCAGCCGTGAGACGGGGGTTGGGGCCAACGTCCTGACTTTC; cdr3_aa: CASSRETGVGANVLTF
clone_size: .; v_call: TRBV15; d_call: TRBD2; j_call: TRBJ2-1; cdr3_nt: TGTGCCACCAGCATTAGCGGGAGACGTATTTTTGAGCAGTTCTTC; cdr3_aa: CATSISGRRIFEQFF
clone_size: once; v_call: TRBV5-1; d_call: TRBD2; j_call: TRBJ2-4; cdr3_nt: TGCGCCAGCAGCTTGGAAAGCGGGAGGGACATTCAGTACTTC; cdr3_aa: CASSLESGRDIQYF
clone_size: .; v_call: TRBV5-5; d_call: .; j_call: TRBJ1-1; cdr3_nt: TGTGCCAGCAGCTTGCTAGGGAGCACTGAAGCTTTCTTT; cdr3_aa: CASSLLGSTEAFF
clone_size: .; v_call: TRBV5-1; d_call: TRBD2; j_call: TRBJ2-3; cdr3_nt: TGCGCCAGCAGCCCACCACTAGCGGGAGCGGTAGATACGCAGTATTTT; cdr3_aa: CASSPPLAGAVDTQYF
clone_size: .; v_call: TRBV5-8; d_call: .; j_call: TRBJ2-7; cdr3_nt: TGTGCCAGCAGCCTAAGCGGCAGTAGCTACGAGCAGTACTTC; cdr3_aa: CASSLSGSSYEQYF
clone_size: .; v_call: TRBV5-4; d_call: TRBD2; j_call: TRBJ2-3; cdr3_nt: TGTGCCAGCAGCCCCCGACTAGCGGGAGGGGGGCGGGGCACAGATACGCAGTATTTT; cdr3_aa: CASSPRLAGGGRGTDTQYF
clone_size: .; v_call: TRBV6-6; d_call: TRBD1; j_call: TRBJ2-3; cdr3_nt: TGTGCCAGCAGTCCAGGACAGGGTAAACCTAAAACAGATACGCAGTATTTT; cdr3_aa: CASSPGQGKPKTDTQYF
clone_size: .; v_call: TRBV5-1; d_call: TRBD1; j_call: TRBJ2-7; cdr3_nt: TGCGCCAGCAGCTTGGCCGGACAGGGTTACGAGCAGTACTTC; cdr3_aa: CASSLAGQGYEQYF
clone_size: .; v_call: TRBV6-5; d_call: .; j_call: TRBJ1-1; cdr3_nt: TGTGCCAGCAGTTACAGGGGTAGGACTGAAGCTTTCTTT; cdr3_aa: CASSYRGRTEAFF
clone_size: .; v_call: TRBV5-8; d_call: TRBD2; j_call: TRBJ2-7; cdr3_nt: TGTGCCAGCAGCTTGGCCGCGCGGGAGGGCCGGTACGAGCAGTACTTC; cdr3_aa: CASSLAAREGRYEQYF
clone_size: once; v_call: TRBV19; d_call: TRBD2; j_call: TRBJ2-2; cdr3_nt: TGTGCCAGTGGGACTAGCGGGACGATGAACACCGGGGAGCTGTTTTTT; cdr3_aa: CASGTSGTMNTGELFF
clone_size: .; v_call: TRBV6-5; d_call: .; j_call: TRBJ2-2; cdr3_nt: TGTGCCAGCCGACAGGGACTCTACACCGGGGAGCTGTTTTTT; cdr3_aa: CASRQGLYTGELFF
clone_size: .; v_call: TRBV19; d_call: TRBD1; j_call: TRBJ1-2; cdr3_nt: TGTGCCAGTAGTATGGGCAGGGGGAGCTACACCTTC; cdr3_aa: CASSMGRGSYTF
clone_size: once; v_call: TRBV11-2; d_call: TRBD1; j_call: TRBJ1-5; cdr3_nt: TGTGCCAGCAGCTTAGGGCAGGGGGGAAATAGCAATCAGCCCCAGCATTTT; cdr3_aa: CASSLGQGGNSNQPQHF
clone_size: .; v_call: TRBV18; d_call: .; j_call: TRBJ1-3; cdr3_nt: TGTGCCAGCTCACCACTACGGTCGGACACCATATATTTT; cdr3_aa: CASSPLRSDTIYF
clone_size: .; v_call: TRBV6-5; d_call: .; j_call: TRBJ1-1; cdr3_nt: TGTGCCAGCATGGCCTCAAGTGGCACTGAAGCTTTCTTT; cdr3_aa: CASMASSGTEAFF
clone_size: .; v_call: TRBV7-6; d_call: TRBD2; j_call: TRBJ2-7; cdr3_nt: TGTGCCAGCAGCTTAGAACCTAGCGGAGACTCCTACGAGCAGTACTTC; cdr3_aa: CASSLEPSGDSYEQYF
clone_size: .; v_call: TRBV18; d_call: TRBD1; j_call: TRBJ2-2; cdr3_nt: TGTGCCAGCTCACCAGCGACAGGGGTGAGGACCGGGGAGCTGTTTTTT; cdr3_aa: CASSPATGVRTGELFF
clone_size: .; v_call: TRBV29-1; d_call: .; j_call: TRBJ1-2; cdr3_nt: TGCAGCGTTGCCGGGGGGGATGGCTACACCTTC; cdr3_aa: CSVAGGDGYTF
clone_size: .; v_call: TRBV10-3; d_call: .; j_call: TRBJ2-5; cdr3_nt: TGTGCCACCCAGCTCCGGAGCCAAGAGACCCAGTACTTC; cdr3_aa: CATQLRSQETQYF
clone_size: .; v_call: TRBV4-3; d_call: .; j_call: TRBJ1-3; cdr3_nt: TGCGCCAGCAGCCAGTTTGGCAACACCATATATTTT; cdr3_aa: CASSQFGNTIYF
clone_size: .; v_call: TRBV7-3; d_call: .; j_call: TRBJ1-1; cdr3_nt: TGTGCCAGCAGCCGCACCGGGACATCTCTTTTCTTT; cdr3_aa: CASSRTGTSLFF
clone_size: .; v_call: TRBV19; d_call: .; j_call: TRBJ1-5; cdr3_nt: TGTGCCAGTAGTATCCAAACGGTTATAGGGAGTCAGCCCCAGCATTTT; cdr3_aa: CASSIQTVIGSQPQHF
clone_size: .; v_call: TRBV3-1/TRBV3-2; d_call: .; j_call: TRBJ2-2; cdr3_nt: TGTGCCAGCAGCTCCTCTACTGACTCACGGGCCGGGGAGCTGTTTTTT; cdr3_aa: CASSSSTDSRAGELFF
clone_size: .; v_call: TRBV2; d_call: .; j_call: TRBJ2-1; cdr3_nt: TGTGCCAGCAGTGAATCCAGTTTGTTCTTC; cdr3_aa: CASSESSLFF
clone_size: .; v_call: TRBV7-3; d_call: .; j_call: TRBJ2-1; cdr3_nt: TGTGCCAGCAGCTTACCGTCTGGCGCGGGTGAGCAGTTCTTC; cdr3_aa: CASSLPSGAGEQFF
clone_size: .; v_call: TRBV3-1/TRBV3-2; d_call: .; j_call: TRBJ2-5; cdr3_nt: TGTGCCAGCAGCCCGTCAGGGGCCCCTATGCAAGAGACCCAGTACTTC; cdr3_aa: CASSPSGAPMQETQYF
clone_size: .; v_call: TRBV30; d_call: .; j_call: TRBJ1-5; cdr3_nt: TGTGCCTGCGCGACGCGGGGGGATCAGCCCCAGCATTTT; cdr3_aa: CACATRGDQPQHF
clone_size: .; v_call: TRBV18; d_call: TRBD1; j_call: TRBJ2-2; cdr3_nt: TGTGCCAGCTCACCGAGGGACAGCGCCAGCGGGGAGCTGTTTTTT; cdr3_aa: CASSPRDSASGELFF
clone_size: .; v_call: TRBV10-3; d_call: TRBD1; j_call: TRBJ2-1; cdr3_nt: TGTGCCATCAGTGAGTCCGCACAGGGGACGGGTGAGCAGTTCTTC; cdr3_aa: CAISESAQGTGEQFF
clone_size: .; v_call: TRBV6-5; d_call: .; j_call: TRBJ1-2; cdr3_nt: TGTGCCAGCAGTTACGACAGGAACTATGGCTACACCTTC; cdr3_aa: CASSYDRNYGYTF
clone_size: .; v_call: TRBV6-6; d_call: .; j_call: TRBJ1-3; cdr3_nt: TGTGCCAGCAGTAGCGAGAGCACCGGCCCTGGAAACACCATATATTTT; cdr3_aa: CASSSESTGPGNTIYF
clone_size: .; v_call: TRBV9; d_call: TRBD1; j_call: TRBJ2-1; cdr3_nt: TGTGCCAGCAGCCTAGTAGACAGGGGGCATGAGCAGTTCTTC; cdr3_aa: CASSLVDRGHEQFF
clone_size: .; v_call: TRBV12-3/TRBV12-4; d_call: .; j_call: TRBJ2-3; cdr3_nt: TGTGCCAGCAGTCCCGCAGATACGCAGTATTTT; cdr3_aa: CASSPADTQYF
clone_size: .; v_call: TRBV27; d_call: TRBD2; j_call: TRBJ2-2; cdr3_nt: TGTGCCAGCAGGGGACTAGCGGCGAACACCGGGGAGCTGTTTTTT; cdr3_aa: CASRGLAANTGELFF
clone_size: .; v_call: TRBV27; d_call: TRBD1; j_call: TRBJ1-1; cdr3_nt: TGTGCCAGCAGTTTAGGTCCCGGGACAGGGTCTAACACTGAAGCTTTCTTT; cdr3_aa: CASSLGPGTGSNTEAFF
clone_size: .; v_call: TRBV30; d_call: TRBD1; j_call: TRBJ2-6; cdr3_nt: TGTGCCTGGAGTGGGGGGACAGGGGGATCTGGGGCCAACGTCCTGACTTTC; cdr3_aa: CAWSGGTGGSGANVLTF